This TCR beta chain originates from a study of blood T cell repertoires in COVID-19. As for the study in general: Sites in the United States, Italy and Spain provided acute and convalescent COVID-19 samples. The cDNA or gDNA used as material had been derived from T cells, B-cell-depleted T cells, or PBMCs.

Enrolment of Seattle patients took place during active infection, and they were followed longitudinally. The CDR3 is 19 amino acids. Germline V CDR1 and CDR2: LGHNA, YNFKEQ. V was pared by 2 bases and J by 4 bases, with 11 bases of the junction left unmatched. Methods used by the authors: Amplification of reference gene primers provided the estimated nucleated cell counts. The assay was immunoSEQ multiplex PCR, and TCRdb's table has in-frame clones only and misses some. From that table come the V and J calls and clone size; the DNA was used to work out D and trimming. The top ten clones hold around 6.6% of a sample with a few hundred thousand clones, more than 70% of them seen once.

This sequence was found in a woman in her 30s with COVID-19, enrolled during active disease. Sequences were obtained from peripheral blood. The rearrangement joins TRBV4-2 to TRBJ1-4, with 12 bases that match TRBD1. The CDR3 protein is CASSQRPGQGAQGNEKLFF. CDR3 DNA: TGTGCCAGCAGCCAACGGCCGGGACAGGGGGCGCAGGGTAATGAAAAACTGTTTTTT.